The 16 T cell receptor beta chains below all came from one sample that was sequenced in a study of shared clonotypes between healthy human individuals. Method: immunoSEQ multiplex PCR; TCRdb's copy keeps in-frame clones and lacks some. Among about 1 million clones listed, under 80% were seen once. The sample was memory CD4+ T cells sorted from blood. The subset is: CD45RA-negative fraction. These receptors were taken from a man between 18 and 35 years old in good health.

V gene TRBV25-1 combines with J gene TRBJ2-2; weak D call: TRBD2 (5 bases). CDR1 and CDR2 from the germline V gene are MGHDK and SYGVNS. This CDR3 has 17 amino acids. V shed 3 bases and J shed 5 bases, with 19 bases lying between them. As DNA, the CDR3 is TGTGCCAGCAGTGACCTCGACGGACGACGAGGGACCGGGGAGCTGTTTTTT. Translating gives CASSDLDGRRGTGELFF.

The chain has TRBV5-1 and TRBJ2-2, with D possibly matching TRBD1 (6 bases). Trimming took 4 bases from V and 0 from J, leaving 10 bases between them. Germline CDR1 SGHRS, CDR2 YFSETQ. The CDR3 is 15 amino acids. Written as DNA, the CDR3 is TGCGCCAGCAGCGGACAGAGTGCGAACACCGGGGAGCTGTTTTTT. It specifies CASSGQSANTGELFF.

This clone was counted between two and nine times. J is TRBJ2-2 and V is TRBV11-2; tentatively, D is TRBD2 (5 bases). Trimming left V 1 base short and J 13 bases short, with 19 bases between. From germline, CDR1 is SGHAT and CDR2 FQNNGV. The CDR3 totals 15 residues. The CDR3 bases are TGTGCCAGCAGCTTAGCCGGGAACCCCTCCTCGGCGCTGTTTTTT. Translation: CASSLAGNPSSALFF. Complete variable domain (other parts from reference TRBV11-2 and TRBJ2-2): EAGVAQSPRYKIIEKRQSVAFWCNPISGHATLYWYQQILGQGPKLLIQFQNNGVVDDSQLPKDRFSAERLKGVDSTLKIQPAKLEDSAVYLCASSLAGNPSSALFFGEGSRLTVL.

The chain joins TRBV5-1 to TRBJ1-1; tentative D call: TRBD1 (5 bases). The V gene lost 2 bases and the J gene lost 5 bases, with 16 bases spanning the gap. The CDR3 is made up of 15 amino acids. In germline, CDR1 is SGHRS, CDR2 YFSETQ. CDR3 DNA: TGCGCCAGCAGCTTTTATTCGGGGGAGGGGACTGAAGCTTTCTTT. Translation gives CASSFYSGEGTEAFF.

Points on this clone: Other DNA sequences in the sample encode the same CDR3. The V gene is TRBV28, the J gene TRBJ2-5; no clear D gene. Germline assignment: CDR1 MDHEN and CDR2 SYDVKM. Between the trimmed V and J ends, which lost 1 base and 2 bases, there was a span of 2 bases. The CDR3 consists of 12 residues. The CDR3 coding sequence is TGTGCCAGCAGTTTATTTCAAGAGACCCAGTACTTC. This codes for CASSLFQETQYF.

This clone was picked up one time. This chain connects TRBV28 to TRBJ1-2; D is perhaps TRBD1 (5 bases). The length of the CDR3 is 15 residues. Germline values: CDR1 MDHEN, CDR2 SYDVKM. The germline V and J ends were trimmed by 5 bases and 1 base, with 14 bases remaining between them. The CDR3 loop is CASSASGTYNYGYTF. DNA for the CDR3: TGTGCCAGCAGTGCCTCCGGGACCTATAACTATGGCTACACCTTC.

This rearrangement joins TRBV30 to TRBJ2-1; 7 bases line up with TRBD1. The CDR3 contains 14 residues. Germline lookup yields CDR1 GTSNPN and CDR2 SVGIG (reference sequence). Unmatched junction bases numbered 9, after V lost 4 bases and J lost 6 bases. CDR3 sequence: CAWTDRVRANEQFF. In DNA form, the CDR3 reads TGTGCCTGGACCGACAGGGTTCGGGCCAATGAGCAGTTCTTC.

V is TRBV11-2 and J is TRBJ2-2; TRBD2 matches at 10 bases. V was clipped by 6 bases and J by 0 bases; unmatched bases: 1. Germline CDR1 is SGHAT and CDR2 is FQNNGV. CDR3 length: 15 amino acids. CDR3 sequence (DNA): TGTGCCAGCAGGGGACTAGCGACGAACACCGGGGAGCTGTTTTTT. This translates into CASRGLATNTGELFF.

Details on this clone: The same CDR3 also results from other DNA sequences found in this sample. The V gene is TRBV7-2, the J gene TRBJ2-1; possible D gene TRBD1, 5 bases. The CDR3 extends over 15 amino acids. V was trimmed by 1 base and J by 5 bases, leaving 12 bases between them. Germline V CDR1 and CDR2: SGHTA, FQGNSA. The CDR3 bases are TGTGCCAGCAGCTTAGGTCAGGGTAAGGACAATGAGCAGTTCTTC. This encodes CASSLGQGKDNEQFF.

This chain connects TRBV6-5 to TRBJ2-3; no reliable D call. This CDR3 contains 15 residues. Between the trimmed V and J ends, which lost 0 bases and 2 bases, there was a span of 9 bases. Germline V gene lookup returns CDR1 MNHEY and CDR2 SVGAGI. The chain's CDR3 is CASSYSIAPTDTQYF. The DNA of the CDR3 is TGTGCCAGCAGTTACTCGATAGCTCCCACAGATACGCAGTATTTT.

The chain links TRBV5-8 to TRBJ1-6; 7 bases agree with TRBD1. J gave up 6 bases and V 3 bases, and 6 bases lay outside the gene matches. Germline CDR1 is SGHTS and CDR2 is YDEGEE. CDR3 length: 15 amino acids. The chain's CDR3 is CASSYRGQANSPLHF. CDR3 bases: TGTGCCAGCAGCTACCGAGGACAGGCTAATTCACCCCTCCACTTT.

This clone was counted ten times or more. V gene TRBV11-2 combines with J gene TRBJ2-7; possibly TRBD1 or TRBD2 for D (6 bases each). The CDR3 has 18 amino acids. The V end was cut by 2 bases, the J end by 0 bases, with 20 bases between. Germline values: CDR1 SGHAT, CDR2 FQNNGV. DNA for the CDR3: TGTGCCAGCAGCTTAATTCAGTCTGGGGGGCCTTACTCCTACGAGCAGTACTTC. Its protein is CASSLIQSGGPYSYEQYF.

Details on this clone: Other DNA sequences in the same sample also yield this CDR3. The chain joins TRBV14 to TRBJ2-1, with D perhaps matching TRBD1 or TRBD2 (6 bases each). The germline V gene encodes CDR1 SGHDN and CDR2 FVKESK. This CDR3 contains 17 residues. V lost 0 bases and J lost 8, with 20 bases in between. In DNA, the CDR3 is TGTGCCAGCAGCCAAGATCTTCCGGGGGCCCTCGGCCATGAGCAGTTCTTC. Its protein is CASSQDLPGALGHEQFF.

This clone was observed a few times. This rearrangement joins TRBV21-1 to TRBJ2-7; TRBD2, the table's D call, was not compared with the DNA. TRBV21-1 is marked as a pseudogene. This CDR3 spans 19 amino acids. CDR3 nucleotide sequence: TGTGCCAGCAGCAAAAGTGGAACCTTCGCGGGAGGGGGCTCCTACGAGCAGTACTTC. This sequence encodes CASSKSGTFAGGGSYEQYF.

The chain recombines TRBV5-1 with TRBJ2-2; D is unclear. V lost 0 bases and J 7 bases, leaving 10 bases between the germline ends. CDR3 length: 14 amino acids. CDR1 is SGHRS and CDR2 is YFSETQ in the germline V gene. In DNA form, the CDR3 reads TGCGCCAGCAGCTTGGCCCTAGATGTCGGGGAGCTGTTTTTT. This sequence encodes CASSLALDVGELFF.

The chain carries TRBV7-2 and TRBJ2-2; a possible D gene is TRBD1 (5 bases). Trimming stripped 1 base from V and 1 base from J, with 7 bases between. This CDR3 contains 15 residues. The germline CDR1 and CDR2 sequences are SGHTA and FQGNSA. This CDR3 is CASSLGGQNTGELFF. CDR3 sequence (DNA): TGTGCCAGCAGCTTAGGAGGACAGAACACCGGGGAGCTGTTTTTT.